These 14 T cell receptor beta chains share one sample of origin, sequenced in a study of long-term antiretroviral therapy in people with HIV. An immunoSEQ assay, version v3.0, was performed at survey level. Using immunoSEQ multiplex PCR, the repertoire was profiled, and TCRdb retains in-frame clones only, with some absent. The sample yields tens of thousands of clones, approximately 85% seen once. The specimen was unsorted PBMCs, collected 3.1 years after starting antiretroviral therapy. These receptors originate from a woman between 45 and 65 years old with HIV.

V is TRBV21-1 and J is TRBJ1-1. TRBV21-1 represents a pseudogene. The CDR3 has 16 residues. The CDR3 loop is CASSTRTAVPNTEAFF. The CDR3 DNA sequence: TGTGCCAGCAGCACGCGGACTGCCGTCCCCAACACTGAAGCTTTCTTT.

The chain joins TRBV5-4 to TRBJ2-7; the D gene could be TRBD1 or TRBD2 (6 bases each). From germline, CDR1 is SGHNT and CDR2 YYREEE (reference sequence). CDR3 length: 14 amino acids. Trimming stripped 8 bases from V and 1 base from J, with 16 bases between. CDR3 in amino acids: CASKQGTLSYEQYF. In DNA, the CDR3 is TGTGCCAGTAAGCAGGGGACTTTATCCTACGAGCAGTACTTC.

V and J are TRBV13 and TRBJ2-2; tentative D call: TRBD2 (5 bases). The germline CDR1 and CDR2 sequences are PRHDT and FYEKMQ (reference sequence). The CDR3 has 14 amino acids. Trimming pared 8 bases from V and 3 bases from J, leaving 13 bases between. The DNA for the CDR3 is TGTGCCAGCTCCCCATTACTAGACACCGGGGAGCTGTTTTTT. As protein: CASSPLLDTGELFF. Based on the CDR3 plus reference TRBV13 and TRBJ2-2, the full variable domain is AAGVIQSPRHLIKEKRETATLKCYPIPRHDTVYWYQQGPGQDPQFLISFYEKMQSDKGSIPDRFSAQQFSDYHSELNMSSLELGDSALYFCASSPLLDTGELFFGEGSRLTVL.

CDR3 bases: TGTGCCAGCAGTCTGACAGGGGTAGGGTCTGGAAACACCATATATTTT. It codes for CASSLTGVGSGNTIYF. V usage is TRBV2 and J usage is TRBJ1-3; 8 nucleotides match TRBD1. J gave up 1 base and V 5 bases, and 7 bases lay outside the gene matches. CDR3 length: 16 amino acids. The germline V gene encodes CDR1 SNHLY and CDR2 FYNNEI.

This sequence joins TRBV19 and TRBJ1-1; D gene ambiguous. Looked up from germline, CDR1 is LNHDA and CDR2 is SQIVND (reference sequence). V was cut by 4 bases and J by 11 bases, with 14 bases left in between. This CDR3 contains 12 residues. This CDR3 reads CASSNVGNGAFF. CDR3 bases: TGTGCCAGTAGTAACGTGGGAAACGGGGCTTTCTTT.

This rearrangement joins TRBV5-1 to TRBJ1-5, with D possibly matching TRBD1 (5 bases). Trimming left V 5 bases short and J 2 bases short, with 14 bases between. The CDR3 loop spans 15 amino acids. Per the germline V gene, CDR1 is SGHRS and CDR2 is YFSETQ. This CDR3 reads CASRPDSIRNQPQHF. In nucleotides, the CDR3 is TGCGCCAGCAGGCCCGACAGTATACGCAATCAGCCCCAGCATTTT.

The rearrangement joins TRBV15 to TRBJ2-2; D is uncertain. The CDR3 is 16 residues long. Germline CDR1 and CDR2: LNHNV and YYDKDF (reference sequence). V shed 3 bases and J shed 2 bases, with 13 bases lying between them. CDR3 in DNA: TGTGCCACCAGCAGGGCCAATTGGGGAAACACCGGGGAGCTGTTTTTT. Translation: CATSRANWGNTGELFF.

The V call is TRBV10-3, the J call TRBJ2-7, with no clear D. Germline V gene sequence: CDR1 ENHRY, CDR2 SYGVKD. This CDR3 contains 12 residues. The germline V and J ends were trimmed by 2 bases and 4 bases, with 6 bases remaining between them. The CDR3 nucleotides read TGTGCCATCAGTGAGGCCCATTACGAGCAGTACTTC. Protein sequence: CAISEAHYEQYF.

This chain links TRBV4-2 with TRBJ2-5, with 12 bases fitting TRBD2. V lost 4 bases and J lost 0; bases outside the gene matches: 6. CDR1 LGHNA and CDR2 YNFKEQ come from the germline V gene. The CDR3 spans 17 residues. The CDR3 bases are TGTGCCAGCAGCCTTCGGACTAGCGGGGTTTACCAAGAGACCCAGTACTTC. As protein: CASSLRTSGVYQETQYF.

This rearrangement joins TRBV9 to TRBJ2-1; the match to TRBD2 covers 9 bases. This CDR3 has 14 amino acids. Trimming at V came to 4 bases and at J to 10 bases, leaving 9 bases not matched to a gene. CDR1 is SGDLS, CDR2 YYNGEE, per germline. In DNA, the CDR3 is TGTGCCAGCAGCCCAGGGACTAGCCATAGGGAGCAGTTCTTC. It yields the protein CASSPGTSHREQFF.

The sample holds a few counts of this clone. V gene TRBV11-2 combines with J gene TRBJ2-4, with D unresolved. Trimming shortened V by 7 bases and J by 4 bases, and 11 bases separated the two germline ends. The CDR3 totals 13 residues. Germline V gene data show CDR1 as SGHAT and CDR2 as FQNNGV. The chain's CDR3 is CASTTLGKNIQYF. In DNA form, the CDR3 reads TGTGCCAGCACCACTTTAGGAAAAAACATTCAGTACTTC.

V is TRBV29-1 and J is TRBJ2-1; D remains unclear. V was trimmed by 4 bases and J by 4 bases, leaving 14 bases between them. The CDR3 is 14 residues long. Looked up from germline, CDR1 is SQVTM and CDR2 is ANQGSEA. In DNA, the CDR3 is TGCAGCGTTGTTAGTGGGTCGTTGTACAATGAGCAGTTCTTC. Its translation is CSVVSGSLYNEQFF.

The chain links TRBV29-1 to TRBJ1-4; a possible D gene is TRBD1 (5 bases). Germline V gene data show CDR1 as SQVTM and CDR2 as ANQGSEA. This CDR3 spans 14 amino acids. Between the trimmed V and J ends, which lost 4 bases and 0 bases, there was a span of 9 bases. The CDR3 region is CSVAGAATNEKLFF. CDR3 sequence (DNA): TGCAGCGTTGCTGGGGCAGCAACTAATGAAAAACTGTTTTTT.

This rearrangement joins TRBV30 to TRBJ2-7, with 7 bases identical to TRBD2. The junction had 14 bases not matched to a gene; V was cut back by 0 bases and J by 3 bases. The CDR3 contains 17 residues. Germline V gene data show CDR1 as GTSNPN and CDR2 as SVGIG (reference sequence). CDR3 sequence (DNA): TGTGCCTGGAGTGTCGTGGTCACCGGGACTACACGCTACGAGCAGTACTTC. Protein sequence: CAWSVVVTGTTRYEQYF.